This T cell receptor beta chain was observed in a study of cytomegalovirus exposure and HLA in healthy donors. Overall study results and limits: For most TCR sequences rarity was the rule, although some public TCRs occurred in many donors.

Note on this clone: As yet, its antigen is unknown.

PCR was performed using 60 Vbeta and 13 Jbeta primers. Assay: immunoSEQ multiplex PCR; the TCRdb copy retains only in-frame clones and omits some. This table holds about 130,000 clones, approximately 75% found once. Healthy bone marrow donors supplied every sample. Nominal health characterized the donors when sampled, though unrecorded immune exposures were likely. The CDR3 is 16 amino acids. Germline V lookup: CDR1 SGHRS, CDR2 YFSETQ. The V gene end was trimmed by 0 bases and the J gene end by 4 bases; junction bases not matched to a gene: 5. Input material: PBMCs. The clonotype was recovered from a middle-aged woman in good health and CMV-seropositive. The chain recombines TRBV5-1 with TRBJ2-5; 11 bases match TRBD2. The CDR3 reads CASSLGLAGGGETQYF. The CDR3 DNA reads TGCGCCAGCAGCTTGGGTCTAGCGGGAGGTGGAGAGACCCAGTACTTC.